The rows below give T cell receptor beta chains drawn from one sample of a study of blood T cell repertoires in COVID-19. Only in-frame clones appear in the TCRdb table, and some are missing; sequencing was by immunoSEQ multiplex PCR. The sample has roughly 410,000 clones, 70% to 90% seen once; the top ten hold roughly 1.6%. The source material was peripheral blood. The receptor source for this set is a woman aged 40 to 50 with COVID-19, enrolled during active disease. CDR3s include the opening cysteine and the closing phenylalanine or tryptophan. The D gene is left open where the match is weak. Size is omitted from some rows. Given values are once, few, many or a class for expanded clones.

NA	TRBV7-8	TRBD1	14	TRBJ1-4	CASSSFDRVEKLFF	TGTGCCAGCAGCTCATTCGACAGGGTTGAAAAACTGTTTTTT
NA	TRBV11-3	TRBD2	15	TRBJ2-3	CASSSGTSGSDTQYF	TGTGCCAGCAGCTCTGGGACTAGCGGGAGTGACACGCAGTATTTT
NA	TRBV6-5	NA	15	TRBJ1-1	CASSTAGMGNSEAFF	TGTGCCAGCTCGACGGCAGGGATGGGTAATAGTGAAGCTTTCTTT
NA	TRBV7-3	TRBD2	15	TRBJ2-1	CASSSASGNYNEQFF	TGTGCCAGCAGCTCTGCTAGCGGAAACTACAATGAGCAGTTCTTC
NA	TRBV9	NA	14	TRBJ2-7	CASSVSGASYEQYF	TGTGCCAGCAGTGTCTCTGGGGCCTCCTACGAGCAGTACTTC
NA	TRBV4-1	TRBD1	15	TRBJ2-7	CASSQVDRDSYEQYF	TGCGCCAGCAGCCAAGTGGACAGGGACTCCTACGAGCAGTACTTC
NA	TRBV11-2	NA	14	TRBJ1-2	CASSLGVKGYGYTF	TGTGCCAGCAGCTTAGGGGTAAAGGGGTACGGCTACACCTTC
NA	TRBV7-8	TRBD1	19	TRBJ2-7	CASSSSLPGQTFLIYEQYF	TGTGCCAGCAGCTCAAGCCTACCGGGACAGACTTTCTTAATCTACGAGCAGTACTTC
NA	TRBV19	TRBD1	13	TRBJ1-2	CASSIDRANGYTF	TGTGCCAGTAGTATCGACAGGGCTAATGGCTACACCTTC
NA	TRBV5-6	NA	14	TRBJ1-1	CASSFGEVNTEAFF	TGTGCCAGCAGCTTTGGGGAGGTGAACACTGAAGCTTTCTTT
NA	TRBV9	TRBD2	19	TRBJ2-5	CASSAFPRGAGGNQETQYF	TGTGCCAGCAGCGCCTTCCCTCGGGGAGCGGGGGGCAACCAAGAGACCCAGTACTTC
NA	TRBV19	TRBD1	18	TRBJ1-3	CASSPRTGQGARGNTIYF	TGTGCCAGTAGCCCCAGGACAGGACAGGGGGCCAGAGGAAACACCATATATTTT
few	TRBV27	TRBD2	15	TRBJ2-7	CASSIIAGAGYEQYF	TGTGCCAGCAGTATTATAGCGGGAGCGGGCTACGAGCAGTACTTC
NA	TRBV28	TRBD1	16	TRBJ1-3	CASSFVQGAVGNTIYF	TGTGCCAGCAGTTTCGTTCAGGGGGCGGTTGGAAACACCATATATTTT
NA	TRBV11-2	NA	14	TRBJ1-1	CASSRPAGNTEAFF	TGTGCCAGCAGCCGCCCCGCAGGGAACACTGAAGCTTTCTTT
NA	TRBV6-4	TRBD2	15	TRBJ2-3	CASSELAGESDTQYF	TGTGCCAGCAGTGAACTAGCGGGAGAATCAGATACGCAGTATTTT
NA	TRBV5-1	NA	15	TRBJ1-5	CASSLGTALNQPQHF	TGCGCCAGCAGCTTGGGGACAGCGTTAAATCAGCCCCAGCATTTT
NA	TRBV19	NA	17	TRBJ1-1	CASSILVPRGWDTEAFF	TGTGCCAGTAGTATCCTAGTCCCCAGGGGTTGGGACACTGAAGCTTTCTTT
few	TRBV6-1	NA	16	TRBJ2-7	CASSGEDSHDSYEQYF	TGTGCCAGCAGTGGGGAAGACAGTCACGACTCCTACGAGCAGTACTTC
NA	TRBV7-2	NA	15	TRBJ1-1	CASSIGPGSVTEAFF	TGTGCCAGCAGCATAGGGCCAGGCTCGGTCACTGAAGCTTTCTTT
NA	TRBV11-1	TRBD1	14	TRBJ1-2	CASSAGQGVDGYTF	TGTGCCAGCAGCGCGGGACAGGGGGTTGACGGCTACACCTTC
NA	TRBV2	TRBD1	15	TRBJ1-5	CASSGPGQGTQPQHF	TGTGCCAGCAGTGGTCCGGGACAGGGTACTCAGCCCCAGCATTTT
NA	TRBV11-3	NA	13	TRBJ2-3	CASSLPGTDTQYF	TGTGCCAGCAGCTTACCTGGCACAGATACGCAGTATTTT
NA	TRBV5-5	TRBD2	18	TRBJ2-5	CASSPGTSGDPLQETQYF	TGTGCCAGCAGCCCCGGGACTAGCGGAGATCCCCTGCAAGAGACCCAGTACTTC
NA	TRBV5-5	NA	13	TRBJ1-2	CASSLAEGGGYTF	TGTGCCAGCAGCTTGGCCGAGGGCGGAGGCTACACCTTC
NA	TRBV19	NA	19	TRBJ1-5	CASTPRFGWTRKRDQPQHF	TGTGCCAGTACACCGCGGTTCGGTTGGACACGAAAAAGGGATCAGCCCCAGCATTTT
NA	TRBV24-1	TRBD2	15	TRBJ2-7	CATSERRGASYEQYF	TGTGCCACCAGTGAGAGGCGGGGGGCCTCCTACGAGCAGTACTTC
once	TRBV9	TRBD1	15	TRBJ1-3	CASSGQGANGNTIYF	TGTGCCAGCAGCGGACAGGGGGCTAATGGAAACACCATATATTTT
NA	TRBV6-4	TRBD1	20	TRBJ1-2	CASSDPGPPGQGRSNYGYTF	TGTGCCAGCAGTGACCCGGGGCCCCCGGGACAGGGACGCTCTAACTATGGCTACACCTTC
NA	TRBV15	TRBD2	18	TRBJ2-5	CATSSDILRGGGEETQYF	TGTGCCACCAGCAGCGATATTCTTCGGGGGGGTGGAGAAGAGACCCAGTACTTC
NA	TRBV15	TRBD2	17	TRBJ2-7	CATSRERTSGGDGEQYF	TGTGCCACCAGCAGAGAACGGACTAGCGGGGGGGACGGGGAGCAGTACTTC
once	TRBV6-5	NA	13	TRBJ2-7	CASTTGLIYEQYF	TGTGCCAGCACCACGGGTCTGATCTACGAGCAGTACTTC
NA	TRBV24-1	TRBD1	15	TRBJ1-2	CATSERDRPGYGYTF	TGTGCCACCAGTGAAAGGGACAGGCCAGGCTATGGCTACACCTTC
NA	TRBV9	TRBD1	13	TRBJ1-4	CASSVKTGEKLFF	TGTGCCAGCAGCGTGAAGACAGGGGAAAAACTGTTTTTT